Listed below are T cell receptor beta chains from one sample, sequenced in a study of control samples from healthy donors and cancer patients. The repertoire was sequenced with immunoSEQ multiplex PCR; TCRdb's copy has only in-frame clones and lacks some. The repertoire holds hundreds of thousands of clones, with 82% as singletons. Sequencing was carried out using PBMCs. Receptor source: a woman aged 60-70 years with lung cancer. Each CDR3 is given with its conserved first and last residue. The D gene is left open where the match is weak. Some rows mark clone size as missing; the rest say once, few, many or name a class of expanded clone.

d_gene: -
v_gene: TRBV6-5
abundance: -
j_gene: TRBJ2-4
CDR3aa: CASRAPSGVGIQYF
CDR3nt: TGTGCCAGCAGAGCCCCCTCAGGGGTTGGCATTCAGTACTTC

d_gene: TRBD1
v_gene: TRBV5-6
abundance: -
j_gene: TRBJ1-5
CDR3aa: CASSLGTVYSNQPQHF
CDR3nt: TGTGCCAGCAGCCTTGGGACAGTGTATAGCAATCAGCCCCAGCATTTT

d_gene: TRBD1
v_gene: TRBV4-1
abundance: -
j_gene: TRBJ1-5
CDR3aa: CASSQDLVTGAQPQHF
CDR3nt: TGCGCCAGCAGCCAAGATCTTGTAACAGGGGCTCAGCCCCAGCATTTT

d_gene: -
v_gene: TRBV2
abundance: -
j_gene: TRBJ1-1
CDR3aa: CARRVARMNTEAFF
CDR3nt: TGTGCCCGACGAGTAGCGAGAATGAACACTGAAGCTTTCTTT

d_gene: -
v_gene: TRBV6-5
abundance: -
j_gene: TRBJ1-2
CDR3aa: CASTSGSRRTF
CDR3nt: TGTGCCAGCACCTCGGGGTCGAGGCGTACCTTC

d_gene: -
v_gene: TRBV18
abundance: -
j_gene: TRBJ1-5
CDR3aa: CASSPPGGRNQPQHF
CDR3nt: TGTGCCAGCTCACCACCGGGCGGACGCAATCAGCCCCAGCATTTT

d_gene: TRBD1
v_gene: TRBV7-2
abundance: -
j_gene: TRBJ1-5
CDR3aa: CASSPLGGGQPQHF
CDR3nt: TGTGCCAGCAGCCCCCTAGGGGGCGGACAGCCCCAGCATTTT

d_gene: -
v_gene: TRBV6-1
abundance: once
j_gene: TRBJ1-3
CDR3aa: CASSESDRLITGNTIYF
CDR3nt: TGTGCCAGCAGTGAATCGGACCGACTGATTACGGGAAACACCATATATTTT

d_gene: TRBD2
v_gene: TRBV7-2
abundance: -
j_gene: TRBJ2-7
CDR3aa: CASSLGGLAYEQYF
CDR3nt: TGTGCCAGCAGCTTAGGGGGACTAGCTTACGAGCAGTACTTC

d_gene: -
v_gene: TRBV2
abundance: -
j_gene: TRBJ2-5
CDR3aa: CASSDLSQETQYF
CDR3nt: TGTGCCAGCAGTGATCTGTCCCAAGAGACCCAGTACTTC